The clone carrying this TCR beta chain was counted only a few times. Sample-barcoded 5' priming and a J-beta primer mix drove a second PCR of about 6 to 11 cycles. TCRdb re-called the 5' RACE reads with MiXCR, one entry per CDR3 protein. The repertoire holds nearly 800,000 distinct CDR3 sequences, with 20% to 25% as singletons. A minimum of 6 million PBMCs was isolated per sample. The data derive from a study of blood T cells in healthy people across ages. The overall study: Per two T cells, about one barcoded beta molecule was captured through template switching.

Germline assignment: CDR1 LGHDT and CDR2 YNNKEL (reference sequence). CDR3 length: 16 residues. Trimming stripped 1 base from V and 7 bases from J, with 17 bases between. The sample was also reused in another study, on T cells of mothers and their children. From that second work: Five or six children and their three healthy Caucasian mothers were the donors.

The chain carries TRBV3-1 and TRBJ2-4; D tentatively reads TRBD1 or TRBD2 (5 bases each). Sequenced: blood. The source of this sequence is a boy aged 10-17 years in good health. CDR3 loop: CASSQGSGGMGNIQYF. The CDR3 DNA reads TGTGCCAGCAGCCAAGGGTCTGGGGGTATGGGGAACATTCAGTACTTC.